The entry below describes one T cell receptor (beta chain). Its specificity is unknown. Germline CDR1 reads LGHDT; CDR2 reads YNNKEL (reference sequence). Losses at the gene ends were 0 bases for V and 10 bases for J; bases not matched to a gene: 12. This CDR3 comprises 17 residues. This sample is drawn from a study of T-cell reconstitution after alpha-beta-depleted transplantation in children. The library targeted TCRbeta and was prepared with unique molecular identifiers. TCRdb analysed the PCR reads with MiXCR anew, one entry per CDR3 protein. The sample has about 97,000 distinct CDR3 sequences; roughly 6% are singletons. Study conclusions and caveats: The authors attributed T-cell counts and diversity one year after transplant mostly to newly produced T cells.

Sequences were derived from PBMCs, mostly from graft donor cells, sampled 60 days after TCRalphabeta/CD19-depleted stem cell transplant. The source is a female patient aged 2 to 10 who had a stem cell transplant for Fanconi anemia, so the T cells may come from the graft donor. The gene calls are TRBV3-1 and TRBJ2-1; TRBD2 matches at 10 bases. The CDR3 sequence is CASSQDPRASGGGEQFF. Here the CDR3 DNA reads TGTGCCAGCAGCCAAGATCCCCGGGCTAGCGGGGGTGGCGAGCAGTTCTTC.